This TCR beta chain was identified during a study of blood T cell repertoires in COVID-19. All recovered Cohort 3 donors got two negative PCRs, got clearance, or saw symptom resolution. Profiling relied on immunoSEQ multiplex PCR, and the TCRdb table lists in-frame clones only, not all of them. The sample lists 350,000 to 450,000 clones, 80% to 90% occurring once. The CDR3 covers 15 residues. V lost 0 bases and J 4 bases, leaving 11 bases between the germline ends. In germline, CDR1 is MNHEY, CDR2 SVGAGI. The sample taken for sequencing was PBMCs or T cells enriched from blood (not recorded which). V is TRBV6-5 and J is TRBJ2-3; D is perhaps TRBD2 (5 bases). This receptor was identified in a man under 40 who had recovered from COVID-19. CDR3 DNA: TGTGCCAGCAGTTACTCCGGGGTTGAGGCAGATACGCAGTATTTT. Protein product: CASSYSGVEADTQYF.